The next 28 T cell receptor beta chains were all read from a single sample in a study of T cell responses to AZD1222 COVID-19 vaccine. Produced via immunoSEQ multiplex PCR; TCRdb's table is partial and in-frame only. The sample yields around 99,000 clones, roughly 90% seen once. The input for sequencing was peripheral blood, taken on day 0 of MenACWY control vaccination. These receptors all come from an adult in good health.

This chain uses TRBV28 with TRBJ1-4; maybe TRBD1 (5 bases). Germline assignment: CDR1 MDHEN and CDR2 SYDVKM. Deletions cut 6 bases from V and 5 bases from J, with 19 bases between. The CDR3 runs to 16 residues. The chain's CDR3 is CASSPYGAGGNEKLFF. The CDR3 nucleotides are TGTGCCAGCAGCCCTTACGGAGCCGGGGGAAATGAAAAACTGTTTTTT.

The CDR3 protein is CASSLGAGQETQYF. CDR3 in DNA: TGTGCCAGCAGTTTAGGCGCGGGGCAAGAGACCCAGTACTTC. The chain combines TRBV27 with TRBJ2-5; D may be TRBD2 (6 bases). CDR1 and CDR2 (germline): MNHEY, SMNVEV (reference sequence). With 2 bases removed from V and 2 bases from J, the gap between germline ends came to 9 bases. CDR3 size: 14 residues.

The genes are TRBV27 and TRBJ1-2; no reliable D call. Trimming removed 0 bases at V and 2 bases at J, with 7 bases between. The CDR3 has 14 residues. The germline V gene encodes CDR1 MNHEY and CDR2 SMNVEV (reference sequence). CDR3 amino acids: CASSLSAGNYGYTF. The DNA for the CDR3 is TGTGCCAGCAGTTTATCGGCCGGGAACTATGGCTACACCTTC.

CDR3 amino acids: CASSMSGNTGELFF. CDR3 in DNA: TGTGCCAGTAGTATGAGCGGGAACACCGGGGAGCTGTTTTTT. The V call is TRBV19, the J call TRBJ2-2; D is perhaps TRBD2 (5 bases). V gave up 3 bases and J gave up 1 base, with 6 bases separating them. Germline CDR1 and CDR2: LNHDA and SQIVND (reference sequence). The CDR3 length is 14 residues.

The chain recombines TRBV6-2 or TRBV6-3 with TRBJ2-7; D unresolved. V gave up 5 bases and J gave up 3 bases, with 5 bases separating them. In germline, CDR1 is MNHEY, CDR2 SVGEGT. The CDR3 contains 11 residues. The CDR3 protein is CASSTVYEQYF. CDR3 sequence (DNA): TGTGCCAGCAGTACGGTCTACGAGCAGTACTTC.

In nucleotides, the CDR3 is TGTGCCAGCAGCCCTTCCGAGGGTGGAGGAAACACCATATATTTT. It specifies CASSPSEGGGNTIYF. The chain employs TRBV28 and TRBJ1-3, with no clear D. Germline assignment: CDR1 MDHEN and CDR2 SYDVKM. Trimming left V 6 bases short and J 4 bases short, with 16 bases between. CDR3 length equals 15 residues.

The rearrangement uses TRBV6-1 and TRBJ1-2; D not certain. The CDR3 is 12 residues long. Deletions cut 2 bases from V and 4 bases from J, with 5 bases between. From germline, CDR1 is MNHNS and CDR2 SASEGT. CDR3 in amino acids: CASSEPVYGYTF. CDR3 DNA: TGTGCCAGCAGTGAACCAGTCTATGGCTACACCTTC.

This chain links TRBV5-8 with TRBJ2-5; D possibly corresponds to TRBD2 (5 bases). This CDR3 has 14 amino acids. Germline-derived CDR1 and CDR2 are SGHTS and YDEGEE. Trimming took 2 bases from V and 1 from J, leaving 9 bases between them. This chain's CDR3 is CASSFGGLQETQYF. The CDR3 nucleotides are TGTGCCAGCAGCTTCGGAGGACTCCAAGAGACCCAGTACTTC.

The rearrangement joins TRBV4-3 to TRBJ1-2; D not resolved. V was shortened by 1 base and J by 0 bases, with 12 bases between the two germline ends. The germline gives CDR1 LGHNA, CDR2 YSLEER. The CDR3 contains 16 residues. The CDR3 nucleotides read TGCGCCAGCAGCCAAGCCTACGGTTTCGCTAACTATGGCTACACCTTC. This gives the protein CASSQAYGFANYGYTF.

The chain carries TRBV30 and TRBJ1-5; no clear D. Germline CDR1 reads GTSNPN; CDR2 reads SVGIG (reference sequence). Trimming took off 0 bases at V and 4 bases at J, with 7 bases between the two ends. The CDR3 runs to 13 residues. CDR3 in DNA: TGTGCCTGGAGTGTTATGGAAAATCAGCCCCAGCATTTT. It codes for CAWSVMENQPQHF. Full variable domain (missing parts from reference TRBV30 and TRBJ1-5): SQTIHQWPATLVQPVGSPLSLECTVEGTSNPNLYWYRQAAGRGLQLLFYSVGIGQISSEVPQNLSASRPQDRQFILSSKKLLLSDSGFYLCAWSVMENQPQHFGDGTRLSIL.

This chain links TRBV2 with TRBJ1-6; 8 bases fit TRBD1. Germline V lookup: CDR1 SNHLY, CDR2 FYNNEI. V trimming: 8 bases; J trimming: 11 bases; junction bases outside the gene matches: 11. The CDR3 sequence is 14 residues long. The CDR3 here is CASPAAGGGAPLHF. The CDR3 bases are TGTGCCAGCCCCGCCGCAGGGGGCGGAGCACCCCTCCACTTT. The whole variable domain, filled in from reference TRBV2 and TRBJ1-6, reads EPEVTQTPSHQVTQMGQEVILRCVPISNHLYFYWYRQILGQKVEFLVSFYNNEISEKSEIFDDQFSVERPDGSNFTLKIRSTKLEDSAMYFCASPAAGGGAPLHFGNGTRLTVT.

The chain recombines TRBV6-4 with TRBJ2-1; TRBD1 aligns across 8 bases. V was clipped by 4 bases and J by 9 bases; unmatched bases: 5. CDR3 length equals 13 residues. From germline, CDR1 is MRHNA and CDR2 SNTAGT. This CDR3 is CASSGDRGGEQFF. DNA for the CDR3: TGTGCCAGCAGTGGTGACAGGGGCGGTGAGCAGTTCTTC.

This chain joins TRBV30 and TRBJ2-7; D is uncertain. The CDR3 is 14 residues long. V dropped 3 bases and J dropped 2 bases, with 14 bases sitting between them. CDR1 is GTSNPN, CDR2 SVGIG, per germline (reference sequence). The CDR3 nucleotides read TGTGCCTGGAGGAAGGATTCGGCTACCTACGAGCAGTACTTC. This sequence encodes CAWRKDSATYEQYF.

The chain couples TRBV18 to TRBJ1-2; D unclear. Germline assignment: CDR1 KGHSH and CDR2 LQKENI. This CDR3 has 15 residues. V dropped 4 bases and J dropped 1 base, with 13 bases sitting between them. The CDR3 DNA reads TGTGCCAGCTCACGCGAGCCTGGCGGTAACTATGGCTACACCTTC. It encodes CASSREPGGNYGYTF.

The chain uses TRBV7-3 and TRBJ2-6, with 7 nucleotides matching TRBD1. This CDR3 contains 16 residues. Germline-derived CDR1 and CDR2 are SGHTA and FQGTGA. J lost 2 bases, V lost 2 bases, and 3 bases had no gene match. Here the CDR3 reads CASSLATGAGANVLTF. The CDR3 coding sequence is TGTGCCAGCAGCTTAGCTACAGGGGCTGGGGCCAACGTCCTGACTTTC. The variable domain in full, with the rest retrieved from reference TRBV7-3 and TRBJ2-6, is GAGVSQTPSNKVTEKGKYVELRCDPISGHTALYWYRQSLGQGPEFLIYFQGTGAADDSGLPNDRFFAVRPEGSVSTLKIQRTERGDSAVYLCASSLATGAGANVLTFGAGSRLTVL.

The rearrangement uses TRBV5-1 and TRBJ1-2; D is unclear. V lost 3 bases and J 6 bases, leaving 15 bases between the germline ends. This CDR3 has 14 residues. Germline CDR1 is SGHRS and CDR2 is YFSETQ. CDR3 region: CASSYRDSKDGYTF. In DNA form, the CDR3 reads TGCGCCAGCAGCTACCGGGATTCTAAGGATGGCTACACCTTC.

This chain uses TRBV6-5 with TRBJ1-1; 10 bases match TRBD1. The CDR3 totals 16 residues. CDR1 is MNHEY and CDR2 is SVGAGI in the germline V gene. Trimming cost V 2 bases and J 6 bases; bases outside gene matches: 9. The CDR3 DNA is TGTGCCAGCAGTTACCGGGGACAGGGGATCAAGGCTGAAGCTTTCTTT. Amino acid sequence: CASSYRGQGIKAEAFF.

The chain combines TRBV30 with TRBJ1-6, with 7 positions matching TRBD1. J was trimmed by 8 bases and V by 2 bases; bases with no gene match: 6. Germline loops: CDR1 GTSNPN, CDR2 SVGIG (reference sequence). The CDR3 covers 14 residues. CDR3 in DNA: TGTGCCTGGAGTCCCCGACAGGGTTATTCACCCCTCCACTTT. Translation gives CAWSPRQGYSPLHF. The complete variable domain, with remaining parts taken from reference TRBV30 and TRBJ1-6, reads SQTIHQWPATLVQPVGSPLSLECTVEGTSNPNLYWYRQAAGRGLQLLFYSVGIGQISSEVPQNLSASRPQDRQFILSSKKLLLSDSGFYLCAWSPRQGYSPLHFGNGTRLTVT.

The genes are TRBV4-3 and TRBJ2-5; TRBD1 matches 10 bases. CDR1 and CDR2 from the germline V gene are LGHNA and YSLEER. V shed 0 bases and J 8 bases; nucleotides not matched to a gene: 6. The CDR3 contains 15 residues. DNA of the CDR3: TGCGCCAGCAGCCAAGATCTTGGGACAGGGGAAACCCAGTACTTC. It is translated as CASSQDLGTGETQYF.

V gene TRBV18 combines with J gene TRBJ1-4; possibly TRBD1 for D (6 bases). The CDR3 length is 18 residues. The V gene lost 2 bases and the J gene lost 3 bases, with 19 bases spanning the gap. Germline V gives CDR1 KGHSH, CDR2 LQKENI. In DNA form, the CDR3 reads TGTGCCAGCTCACCAAGGACAGCAAACGTCGGGGCTAATGAAAAACTGTTTTTT. As protein: CASSPRTANVGANEKLFF.

For the CDR3, the DNA is TGTGCCAGCAGCGTAGAGGTACAGAGGACTCCATATGGCTACACCTTC. Translated: CASSVEVQRTPYGYTF. The chain employs TRBV9 and TRBJ1-2, with unresolved D. The CDR3 covers 16 residues. Germline-derived CDR1 and CDR2 are SGDLS and YYNGEE. The V gene lost 0 bases and the J gene lost 5 bases, with 17 bases spanning the gap.

The chain links TRBV6-5 to TRBJ1-3; D is unresolved. CDR1 is MNHEY, CDR2 SVGAGI, per germline. V gave up 6 bases and J gave up 2 bases, with 11 bases separating them. The CDR3 spans 14 residues. In DNA form, the CDR3 reads TGTGCCAGCAGCAATACAATGCCTGGAAACACCATATATTTT. Translation: CASSNTMPGNTIYF.

This clone was recorded only once. This chain joins TRBV7-6 and TRBJ1-5, with D perhaps matching TRBD1 (5 bases). Germline-derived CDR1 and CDR2 are SGHVS and FNYEAQ. V was trimmed by 2 bases and J by 1 base, leaving 12 bases between them. The length of the CDR3 is 16 residues. DNA of the CDR3: TGTGCCAGCAGCTTACGCCGGGGGTTAAGCAATCAGCCCCAGCATTTT. Its protein product is CASSLRRGLSNQPQHF.

The rearrangement uses TRBV23-1 and TRBJ2-2; 10 bases agree with TRBD1. TRBV23-1 counts as an open reading frame of uncertain function. V dropped 9 bases and J dropped 6; count of bases not matched to a gene: 10. The CDR3 sequence is 15 residues long. The CDR3 DNA follows: TGCGCCAGGCCGGGACAGGGGACGAGATCCGGGGAGCTGTTTTTT. This codes for CARPGQGTRSGELFF.

V usage is TRBV4-1 and J usage is TRBJ1-4; D is uncertain. There are 14 residues in the CDR3. Germline values: CDR1 MGHRA, CDR2 YSYEKL. V dropped 1 base and J dropped 6 bases, with 9 bases sitting between them. The CDR3 nucleotides read TGCGCCAGCAGCCAAGTCGGGAGCGATGAAAAACTGTTTTTT. Protein: CASSQVGSDEKLFF.

The genes are TRBV4-1 and TRBJ1-2, with 9 nucleotides matching TRBD1. The CDR3 is 16 amino acids. V was pared by 1 base and J by 6 bases, with 9 bases of the junction left unmatched. Germline-derived CDR1 and CDR2 are MGHRA and YSYEKL. Written as DNA, the CDR3 is TGCGCCAGCAGCCAAGGTTACAGGGGGCCGCGGAATGGCTACACCTTC. Its translation: CASSQGYRGPRNGYTF.

CDR3 sequence reads: CSVTGTGYNEQFF. The CDR3 region has the DNA TGCAGCGTAACCGGGACAGGATACAATGAGCAGTTCTTC. The chain couples TRBV29-1 to TRBJ2-1; 8 bases match TRBD1. The CDR3 contains 13 residues. The V segment lost 6 bases and the J segment 4 bases; nucleotides outside the gene matches: 5. Germline V gene lookup returns CDR1 SQVTM and CDR2 ANQGSEA.

This sequence joins TRBV2 and TRBJ1-1; D unclear. Per germline, CDR1 SNHLY and CDR2 FYNNEI. The CDR3 has 13 residues. Trimming took off 8 bases at V and 1 base at J, with 11 bases between the two ends. CDR3 sequence: CASQNEENTEAFF. As DNA, the CDR3 is TGTGCCAGCCAAAACGAGGAGAACACTGAAGCTTTCTTT.